The 5 T cell receptor beta chains in this list originate from one sample, sequenced in a study of blood T cell repertoires in COVID-19. Assay used: immunoSEQ multiplex PCR; TCRdb lists only in-frame clones, some missing. This table has some 520,000 clones, 75% to 90% appearing once. The sample consisted of peripheral blood. Receptors were obtained from a young man with COVID-19, enrolled during active disease.

The chain recombines TRBV2 with TRBJ2-7; maybe TRBD1 (6 bases). The V and J ends lost 0 bases and 3 bases respectively, with 6 bases between them. There are 13 residues in the CDR3. CDR1 is SNHLY and CDR2 is FYNNEI in the germline V gene. The CDR3 DNA is TGTGCCAGCAGTGAAGCGGACAGCTACGAGCAGTACTTC. The encoded protein is CASSEADSYEQYF.

This chain links TRBV3-1 (or the pseudogene TRBV3-2) with TRBJ2-3; perhaps TRBD2 as D (5 bases). Germline V gives CDR1 LGHDT, CDR2 YNNKEL (reference sequence). The length of the CDR3 is 15 residues. V was clipped by 1 base and J by 4 bases, with 12 bases between them. In nucleotides, the CDR3 is TGTGCCAGCAGCCAAGGAACGGGAACCGCAGATACGCAGTATTTT. It codes for CASSQGTGTADTQYF.

Turning to this clone: Other DNA sequences within the sample encode an identical CDR3. V is TRBV5-5 and J is TRBJ1-5; 8 bases match TRBD1. The CDR3 is 14 amino acids. Germline trimming cut 3 bases from V and 2 bases from J; bases unmatched to any gene: 1. The germline gives CDR1 SGHKS, CDR2 YYEKEE (reference sequence). This CDR3 is CASSWGQGNQPQHF. The DNA for the CDR3 is TGTGCCAGCAGCTGGGGACAGGGCAATCAGCCCCAGCATTTT.

The chain links TRBV6-5 to TRBJ1-4, with D unclear. This CDR3 is 15 amino acids long. Germline CDR1 is MNHEY and CDR2 is SVGAGI. V lost 5 bases and J lost 5, with 15 bases in between. CDR3 coding DNA: TGTGCCAGCAGTCCATCAGTCTTGAACAATGAAAAACTGTTTTTT. This encodes CASSPSVLNNEKLFF.

This clone was detected once. One end of the junction varies from germline; a read error may be responsible. This chain joins TRBV19 and TRBJ1-4; the D gene is possibly TRBD1 (6 bases). CDR1 LNHDA and CDR2 SQIVND come from the germline V gene (reference sequence). The CDR3 is 14 residues long. Here the CDR3 DNA reads TGTGCCAGTAGTACCGGGACAACGAATGAAAAACTGTTTTTT. Protein: CASSTGTTNEKLFF. Full variable domain (remainder filled in from reference TRBV19 and TRBJ1-4): DGGITQSPKYLFRKEGQNVTLSCEQNLNHDAMYWYRQDPGQGLRLIYYSQIVNDFQKGDIAEGYSVSREKKESFPLTVTSAQKNPTAFYLCASSTGTTNEKLFFGSGTQLSVL.